These T cell receptor beta chains were read from a single sample in a study of shared clonotypes between healthy human individuals. Clones were sequenced by immunoSEQ multiplex PCR, and TCRdb holds only the in-frame ones, with some missing. Counted here are 2 million to 2.5 million clones, about 94% occurring once; the ten biggest clones make up around 0.13%. Specimen: naive CD4+ T cells sorted from blood. All receptors come from a man between 18 and 29 years old in good health. CDR3s include the opening cysteine and the closing phenylalanine or tryptophan. D genes are given only for firm matches. Rows give clone size only sometimes, using once, few, many, or a class for an expanded clone.

clone_size j_call v_call d_call cdr3_nt cdr3_aa
- TRBJ1-2 TRBV5-6 TRBD1 TGTGCCAGCAGTCCGGACAGGGGAGATGGCTACACCTTC CASSPDRGDGYTF
- TRBJ2-2 TRBV30 - TGTGCCTGGAGTGTCCAGGCGGACACCGGGGAGCTGTTTTTT CAWSVQADTGELFF
- TRBJ2-2 TRBV29-1 TRBD1 TGCAGCGTTGAGGGACAGAGGAACACCGGGGAGCTGTTTTTT CSVEGQRNTGELFF
- TRBJ1-1 TRBV10-3 - TGTGCCATCAGCGAAGGGGCACAGAACACTGAAGCTTTCTTT CAISEGAQNTEAFF
- TRBJ1-1 TRBV30 - TGTGCCTGGAGTGGGGCGACGGGCCGACCGAACACTGAAGCTTTCTTT CAWSGATGRPNTEAFF
few TRBJ1-2 TRBV18 - TGTGCCAGCTCACCCACTGATGGGTATGGCTACACCTTC CASSPTDGYGYTF
- TRBJ2-3 TRBV25-1 TRBD2 TGTGCCAGCAGTCCCCCCCGGCTAGCGGGAGGAGATACGCAGTATTTT CASSPPRLAGGDTQYF
- TRBJ2-2 TRBV6-1 TRBD2 TGTGCCAGCAGGGGACTAGCGGGGAACACCGGGGAGCTGTTTTTT CASRGLAGNTGELFF
once TRBJ1-5 TRBV19 - TGTGCCAGTAGTATAGATTCCACAGGGAATCAGCCCCAGCATTTT CASSIDSTGNQPQHF
- TRBJ2-3 TRBV5-6 TRBD1 TGTGCCAGCACCGTTGGGACAGCAGATACGCAGTATTTT CASTVGTADTQYF
- TRBJ2-2 TRBV2 - TGTGCCAGCAGTGCAGGGAACACCGGGGAGCTGTTTTTT CASSAGNTGELFF
once TRBJ2-3 TRBV9 - TGTGCCAGCAGCGTAGTGGGGGGCGGAATCACAGATACGCAGTATTTT CASSVVGGGITDTQYF
- TRBJ1-2 TRBV18 - TGTGCCAGCTCACTAGGCGTGGGATTCTATGGCTACACCTTC CASSLGVGFYGYTF
- TRBJ2-1 TRBV14 TRBD1 TGTGCCAGCAGCCCTACAGGGGGTCTCTCCTACAATGAGCAGTTCTTC CASSPTGGLSYNEQFF
- TRBJ1-2 TRBV11-2 TRBD1 TGTGCCAGCAGCCCCTACAGGGGGCAGGCCTATGGCTACACCTTC CASSPYRGQAYGYTF
- TRBJ1-4 TRBV27 - TGTGCCAGCAGTTTATCGTTTGCAACTAATGAAAAACTGTTTTTT CASSLSFATNEKLFF
- TRBJ2-2 TRBV5-1 TRBD2 TGCGCCAGCAGCCCCGGGGTAGCGGGAGATAAGGAGCTGTTTTTT CASSPGVAGDKELFF
- TRBJ1-6 TRBV6-1 - TGTGCCAGCAGTGAAGCGACATCCGGTATACCCTATAATTCACCCCTCCACTTT CASSEATSGIPYNSPLHF
- TRBJ2-3 TRBV27 TRBD2 TGTGCCAGCAGGCGGGGACTAGCGGGGGGAGAGATCGGCACAGATACGCAGTATTTT CASRRGLAGGEIGTDTQYF
- TRBJ2-1 TRBV5-1 TRBD2 TGCGCCAGCAGCTTGGCTGCTAGCGGGTACAATGAGCAGTTCTTC CASSLAASGYNEQFF
- TRBJ2-2 TRBV10-3 TRBD2 TGTGCCATCAGTGGGAGCGGGAGGGACACCGGGGAGCTGTTTTTT CAISGSGRDTGELFF
once TRBJ2-1 TRBV5-8 TRBD2 TGTGCCAGCAGCGTTTGGACTAGCGGACCCTCCTACAATGAGCAGTTCTTC CASSVWTSGPSYNEQFF
- TRBJ1-4 TRBV5-1 - TGCGCCAGCAGCTCTCGACTACAGGTTGGGGAAAAACTGTTTTTT CASSSRLQVGEKLFF
- TRBJ2-7 TRBV9 TRBD1 TGTGCCAGCAGCGTAAAGTTCCGGGACAGAGGCTACGAGCAGTACTTC CASSVKFRDRGYEQYF
- TRBJ1-3 TRBV2 TRBD1 TGTGCCAGCAGCGGGGACAGGGGCATCGGAAACACCATATATTTT CASSGDRGIGNTIYF
- TRBJ1-3 TRBV28 TRBD1 TGTGCCAGCCATGCCGGGACAGCCTCTGGAAACACCATATATTTT CASHAGTASGNTIYF
- TRBJ1-6 TRBV30 TRBD1 TGTGCCTGGGACAGGGGCGGTTCACCCCTCCACTTT CAWDRGGSPLHF
- TRBJ2-5 TRBV18 TRBD2 TGTGCCAGCTCACCAGGGGAGCAGGGAGGGAAGACCCAGTACTTC CASSPGEQGGKTQYF
- TRBJ1-1 TRBV27 - TGTGCCAGCAGTCCATACAGGGTAGGCCCTGAAGGAACTGAAGCTTTCTTT CASSPYRVGPEGTEAFF
- TRBJ2-7 TRBV19 - TGTGCCAGTAGTATCAGGGGCGTAGCTTACGAGCAGTACTTC CASSIRGVAYEQYF
- TRBJ2-1 TRBV9 TRBD2 TGTGCCAGCAGCGTTAGCGGGAGTGAGTACAATGAGCAGTTCTTC CASSVSGSEYNEQFF
- TRBJ2-7 TRBV28 TRBD1 TGTGCCAGCAGCTCCAAACCGGGACAGGGTTCCTACGAGCAGTACTTC CASSSKPGQGSYEQYF
- TRBJ2-5 TRBV5-1 TRBD2 TGCGCCAGCAGCTGGGGACTAGCGGGAGAGACCCAGTACTTC CASSWGLAGETQYF
- TRBJ1-1 TRBV6-1 - TGTGCCAGCAGTCGTACAGTGACGAACACTGAAGCTTTCTTT CASSRTVTNTEAFF
few TRBJ1-2 TRBV7-9 - TGTGCCAGCAGCTTAGACACAGCGGCACAAAGCTACACCTTC CASSLDTAAQSYTF
- TRBJ1-2 TRBV5-6 - TGTGCCAGCAGCTTGCGACAGAGCCAGGTCTATGGCTACACCTTC CASSLRQSQVYGYTF
- TRBJ2-7 TRBV4-1 - TGCGCCAGCAGCCGGCCGGGAGACTCCTACGAGCAGTACTTC CASSRPGDSYEQYF
- TRBJ1-1 TRBV28 - TGTGCCAGTGGGAGCAGGGCGCCGACTGAAGCTTTCTTT CASGSRAPTEAFF
- TRBJ2-1 TRBV2 TRBD1 TGTGCCAGCAGTCTGGACAGGGCGGCCTACAATGAGCAGTTCTTC CASSLDRAAYNEQFF
- TRBJ1-5 TRBV7-6 - TGTGCCAGCAGCTTATCGGGGGTACAGCCCCAGCATTTT CASSLSGVQPQHF
- TRBJ2-5 TRBV7-7 - TGTGCTAGCAGCTTAGGAGGGAGTTCAAGAGAGACCCAGTACTTC CASSLGGSSRETQYF
- TRBJ1-5 TRBV28 - TGTGCCAGCAATAGGGTCCGGATGGGGGGCAATCAGCCCCAGCATTTT CASNRVRMGGNQPQHF